This T cell receptor beta chain comes out of a study of blood T cell repertoires in COVID-19 (dated by TCRdb to about 2020). Regarding the complete study: Collaborator samples came from the United States, Italy and Spain and covered acute and convalescent phases of COVID-19. Samples came from the ongoing ImmuneRACE study (first 160 participants) plus 1,254 subjects from 6 global collaborators. Where HLA class I and class II types were available, the types were taken from metadata supplied by the sample provider, not from assay-based typing. The prospective study material was composed of cDNA or gDNA derived from T cells, B-cell-depleted T cells, or PBMCs. The repertoires were released in a freely available public database meant as a resource for research on the immune response to SARS-CoV-2. Deeply sampled blood TCRbeta repertoires from subjects exposed to, actively infected with, or recovered from COVID-19 were included in the dataset. Sample metadata almost always included a de-identified subject ID, COVID-19 status, age in years and sex. What the study reported, not specific to this receptor: The quantity of clinical and demographic metadata differed by source and by participant and was supplied without curation.

With regard to this clone: What antigen it recognizes has not been identified. Base qualities are not recorded, but no much larger clone differs from it by a single base.

Whole blood was collected in K2EDTA tubes by collaborating institutions according to the institutions' own protocols. Collaborator samples were shipped for TCRbeta analysis as frozen whole blood, isolated PBMCs, or DNA extracted from either sample type. CDR1 SGHRS and CDR2 YFSETQ were looked up in the germline V gene. V lost 0 bases and J lost 8 bases; the stretch between them is 14 bases long. The CDR3 sequence holds 14 residues, the cysteine and phenylalanine included. The entry retains the CDR3 DNA only, 42 bases that are in frame from base 1. TCRbeta CDR3 regions were amplified from genomic DNA using the immunoSEQ Assay, a bias-controlled multiplex PCR. The paper's data handling went like this. Nucleated cell counts per sample were estimated from amplification of reference gene primers within the assay. To quantify the absolute abundance of each unique TCRbeta CDR3 rearrangement, sequence reads were collapsed and filtered. For each sample, productive Simpson clonality was calculated by taking the square root of Simpson's diversity index across productive rearrangements. The clones in this table, taken by TCRdb from immuneACCESS, are in-frame only. Not every clone is retained; where verified, under half of the shortfall comes from an unresolved V gene, and the cause of the rest is unknown. V and J calls and clone size are copied from that table; D and trimming were computed from the DNA. The sample table lists around 190,000 clones, 70% to 90% of them with a count of one. 4.5% to 5% of the sample belongs to the ten largest clones.

This clonotype was sampled from a woman aged 80 or older with acute or convalescent COVID-19. The rearranged chain carries TRBV5-1 and TRBJ1-1; no D gene is confidently identified. Sequencing was done on a sample of peripheral blood. The DNA reads TGCGCCAGCAGCTTGGCTGGCGGGTTATCGGAAGCTTTCTTT. Its protein is CASSLAGGLSEAFF.